This T cell receptor beta chain was sequenced for a study of cytotoxic CD8 clonotypes in ibrutinib-treated CLL. Background on the study: Response samples followed a median about twelve months of treatment, range 6 to 36.

Sequencing used immunoSEQ multiplex PCR; TCRdb keeps in-frame clones, though not all of them. The repertoire has about 160,000 clones, around nine tenths of them found once; the top ten carry over 2.5%. As concerns this clone: Its antigen is still unknown.

Findings and caveats of the study: Exceeding age-matched healthy donors, baseline clonality also tracked the counts of circulating CD8+ T cells.

This receptor was taken from a human donor with chronic lymphocytic leukemia. The sample here was PBMCs, taken at disease progression, from a patient treated with ibrutinib.

CDR3 in amino acids: CASSQRGDGGYEQYF. The CDR3 DNA is TGCGCCAGCAGCCAAAGGGGTGACGGAGGGTACGAGCAGTACTTC. The chain recombines TRBV4-1 with TRBJ2-7; D is perhaps TRBD2 (6 bases). The V end was cut by 2 bases, the J end by 4 bases, with 15 bases between. The CDR3 sequence is 15 residues long. The germline gives CDR1 MGHRA, CDR2 YSYEKL.